What follows is one TCR beta chain and its context. Its antigen remains unidentified. Sequenced using an Illumina HiSeq 2000. TCR beta cDNA libraries were made by 5'RACE template switching that added a universal primer site and unique molecular identifiers. Priming for cDNA synthesis came from the TCR beta constant segment, and two successive PCR amplification steps followed. From the authors' description of their analysis: MIGEC handled demultiplexing of the reads and grouping by UMI, while MiTCR was used to assemble and quantify clonotypes. To remove erroneous sequences, TCR cDNA sequences were retained only when supported by two or more reads. The tcR package was used for downstream repertoire analysis, with clonotypes matched between fractions based on CDR3 nucleotide sequence plus V segment. VDJmatch was used to annotate antigen specificity against VDJdb, with one amino acid substitution allowed in CDR3. TCRdb reprocessed the raw reads; every CDR3 protein sequence is a single record, and DNA is not supplied. The V and J calls follow TCRdb's processing rather than the paper's. This sample's listing comprises around 470,000 distinct CDR3 sequences. The top ten constitute 1.4% of the sample.

To determine HCMV serostatus, a commercial ELISA kit was used to detect HCMV-specific IgG in serum. Peripheral blood mononuclear cells were isolated from blood by Ficoll density gradient centrifugation. The record originates from a study of T cells expressing NK-cell markers (dated by TCRdb to the early 2020s). A note on the overall study: Under 10 donors provided sorted CD3+CD56+NKG2C+, CD3+CD56+NKG2C- and CD3+CD56-NKG2C+ T-cell subsets, whose TCR beta-chain repertoires were profiled. Of the eight sequenced donors, seven were found to be HCMV-seropositive and one was found to be HCMV-seronegative. The libraries were sequenced on Illumina HiSeq 2000/2500, MiSeq or NextSeq, producing 2 x 150 bp reads. All eight donors whose samples were sequenced were randomly selected healthy volunteers, three of them men and five women.

The CDR3 covers 13 residues, taking in both the cysteine and the phenylalanine. The record lacks a DNA sequence. In the germline V gene (reference sequence), CDR1 corresponds to SEHNR and CDR2 to FQNEAQ. Results the study describes overall, beyond this receptor: It remained unclear whether the expanded NKG2C-expressing T cell clones were specific for HCMV antigens. Those dominant clonotypes were again the most abundant among CD3+CD56-NKG2C+ cells in a handful of donors, at about 28.3-65%. In six donors, the dominant CD3+CD56+NKG2C+ clonotypes were found to rank among the top 10 CD8+ clonotypes and to make up about 1.0-7.5% of CD8+ T cells.

The sample was blood T cells: a sorted CD56 or NKG2C T cell subset, CD4+ or CD8+ T cells, or bulk PBMC T cells (not recorded which). This receptor was obtained from a woman between 45 and 65 years old in good health. Donor details come from another sample of the same person, matched by shared clones. The chain was built from TRBV7-9 and TRBJ2-2; TCRdb reports TRBD2, a call that lacks DNA to check it against. The CDR3: CARPGLQAGELFF.